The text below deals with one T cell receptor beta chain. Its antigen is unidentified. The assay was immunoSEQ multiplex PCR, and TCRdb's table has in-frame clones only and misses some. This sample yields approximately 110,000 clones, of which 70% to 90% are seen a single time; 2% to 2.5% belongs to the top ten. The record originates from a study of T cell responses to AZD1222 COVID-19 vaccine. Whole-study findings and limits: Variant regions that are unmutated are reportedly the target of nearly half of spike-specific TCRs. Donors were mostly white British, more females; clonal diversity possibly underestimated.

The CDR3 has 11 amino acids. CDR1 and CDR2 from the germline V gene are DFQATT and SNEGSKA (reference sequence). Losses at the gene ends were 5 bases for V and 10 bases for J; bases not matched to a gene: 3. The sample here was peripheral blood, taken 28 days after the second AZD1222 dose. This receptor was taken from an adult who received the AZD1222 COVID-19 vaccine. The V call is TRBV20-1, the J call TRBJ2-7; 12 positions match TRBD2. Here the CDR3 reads CSARTSGNQYF. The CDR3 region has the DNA TGCAGTGCTCGGACTAGCGGGAATCAGTACTTC.